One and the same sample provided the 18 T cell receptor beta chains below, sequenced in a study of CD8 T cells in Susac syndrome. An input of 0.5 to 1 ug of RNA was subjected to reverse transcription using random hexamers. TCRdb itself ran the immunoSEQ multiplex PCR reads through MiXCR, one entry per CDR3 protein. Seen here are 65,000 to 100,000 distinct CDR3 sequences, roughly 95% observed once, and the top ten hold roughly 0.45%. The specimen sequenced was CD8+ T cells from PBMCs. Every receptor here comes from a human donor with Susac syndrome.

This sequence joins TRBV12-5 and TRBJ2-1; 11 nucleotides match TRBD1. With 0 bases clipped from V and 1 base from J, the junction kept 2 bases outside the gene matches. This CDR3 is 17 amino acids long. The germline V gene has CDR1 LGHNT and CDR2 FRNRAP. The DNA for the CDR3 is TGTGCTAGTGGTTTGGTCGGGACAGGGGGGTCCTACAATGAGCAGTTCTTC. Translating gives CASGLVGTGGSYNEQFF.

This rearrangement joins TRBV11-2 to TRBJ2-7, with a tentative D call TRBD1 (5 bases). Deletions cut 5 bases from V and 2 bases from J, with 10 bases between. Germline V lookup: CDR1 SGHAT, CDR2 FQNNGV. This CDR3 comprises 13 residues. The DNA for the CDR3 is TGTGCCAGCAGCCACTCGACAGCCTACGAGCAGTACGTC. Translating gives CASSHSTAYEQYV.

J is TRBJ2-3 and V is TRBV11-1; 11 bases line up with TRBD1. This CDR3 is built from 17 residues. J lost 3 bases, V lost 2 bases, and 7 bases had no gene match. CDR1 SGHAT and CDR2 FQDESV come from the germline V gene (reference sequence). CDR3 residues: CASSLFGGTGGTDTQYF. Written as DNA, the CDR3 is TGTGCCAGCAGCTTATTCGGGGGGACAGGGGGAACAGATACGCAGTATTTT.

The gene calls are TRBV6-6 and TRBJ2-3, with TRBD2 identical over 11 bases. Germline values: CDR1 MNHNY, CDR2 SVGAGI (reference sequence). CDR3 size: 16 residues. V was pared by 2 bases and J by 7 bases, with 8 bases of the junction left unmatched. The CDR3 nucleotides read TGTGCCAGCAGTTACAGTAGCGGGAGGGCCGGGAATACGCAGTATTTT. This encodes CASSYSSGRAGNTQYF.

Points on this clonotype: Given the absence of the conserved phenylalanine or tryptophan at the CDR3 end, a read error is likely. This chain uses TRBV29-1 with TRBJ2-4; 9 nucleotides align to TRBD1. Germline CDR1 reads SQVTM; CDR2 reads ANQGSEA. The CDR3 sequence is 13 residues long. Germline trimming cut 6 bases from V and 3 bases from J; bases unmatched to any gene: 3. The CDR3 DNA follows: TGCAGCGTACTGACAGGGGGCAAAAACATTCAGTACCTC. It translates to CSVLTGGKNIQYL.

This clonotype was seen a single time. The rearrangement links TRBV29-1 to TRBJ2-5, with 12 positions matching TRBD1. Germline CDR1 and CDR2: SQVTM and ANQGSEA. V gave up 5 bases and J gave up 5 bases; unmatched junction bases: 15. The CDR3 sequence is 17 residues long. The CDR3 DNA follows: TGCAGCGTTAGTCGGCGGTGGGGGACAGGGGGCTGGGAGACCCAGTACTTC. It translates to CSVSRRWGTGGWETQYF.

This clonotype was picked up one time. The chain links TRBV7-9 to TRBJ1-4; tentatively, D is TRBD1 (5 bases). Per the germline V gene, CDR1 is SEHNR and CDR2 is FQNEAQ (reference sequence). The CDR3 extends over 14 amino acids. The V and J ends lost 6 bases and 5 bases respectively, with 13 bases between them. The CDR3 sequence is CASRPVTVNEKLFF. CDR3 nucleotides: TGTGCCAGCAGGCCTGTGACAGTAAATGAAAAACTGTTTTTT.

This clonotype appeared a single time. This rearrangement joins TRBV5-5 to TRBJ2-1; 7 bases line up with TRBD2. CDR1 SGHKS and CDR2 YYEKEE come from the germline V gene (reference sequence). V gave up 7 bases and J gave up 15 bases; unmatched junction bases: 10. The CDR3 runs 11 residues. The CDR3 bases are TGTGCCAGCCACGACGGGCGGGAGACGTTCTTC. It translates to CASHDGRETFF.

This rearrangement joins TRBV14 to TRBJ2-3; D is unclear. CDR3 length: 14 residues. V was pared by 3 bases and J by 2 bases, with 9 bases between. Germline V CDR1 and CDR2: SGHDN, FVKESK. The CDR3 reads CASSHDQYTDTQYF. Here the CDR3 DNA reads TGTGCCAGCAGCCACGACCAGTACACAGATACGCAGTATTTT.

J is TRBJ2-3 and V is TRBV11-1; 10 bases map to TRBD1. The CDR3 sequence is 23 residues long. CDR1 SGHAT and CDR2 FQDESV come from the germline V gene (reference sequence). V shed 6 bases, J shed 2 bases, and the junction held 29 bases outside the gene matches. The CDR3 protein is CASSLTMPTLLHLGTGDTDTQYF. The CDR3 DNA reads TGTGCCAGCAGTCTTACCATGCCGACCCTGCTGCACCTAGGGACAGGGGACACAGATACGCAGTATTTT.

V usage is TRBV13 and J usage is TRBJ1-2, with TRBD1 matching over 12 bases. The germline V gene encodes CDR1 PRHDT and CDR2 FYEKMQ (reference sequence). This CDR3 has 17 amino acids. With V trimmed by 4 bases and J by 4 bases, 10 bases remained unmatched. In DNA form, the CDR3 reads TGTGCCAGCAGCTGGGACAGGGGGCGAAGGGATACCTATGGCTACACCTTC. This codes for CASSWDRGRRDTYGYTF.

CDR3 nucleotide sequence: TGTGCCTGGAGTGGGGGGACAGGAGAACTGTTTTTT. Translation gives CAWSGGTGELFF. The chain couples TRBV30 to TRBJ1-4; TRBD1 agrees at 8 bases. With V trimmed by 1 base and J by 12 bases, 4 bases remained unmatched. The V gene's germline CDR1 is GTSNPN and CDR2 SVGIG (reference sequence). CDR3 length: 12 amino acids.

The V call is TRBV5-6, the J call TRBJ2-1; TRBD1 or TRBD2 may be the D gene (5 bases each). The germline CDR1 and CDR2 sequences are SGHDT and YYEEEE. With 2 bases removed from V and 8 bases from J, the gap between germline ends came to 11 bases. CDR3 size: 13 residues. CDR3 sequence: CASSFEGRDEQFF. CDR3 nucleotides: TGTGCCAGCAGCTTTGAGGGGCGGGATGAGCAGTTCTTC. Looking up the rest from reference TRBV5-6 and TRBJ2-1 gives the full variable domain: DAGVTQSPTHLIKTRGQQVTLRCSPKSGHDTVSWYQQALGQGPQFIFQYYEEEERQRGNFPDRFSGHQFPNYSSELNVNALLLGDSALYLCASSFEGRDEQFFGPGTRLTVL.

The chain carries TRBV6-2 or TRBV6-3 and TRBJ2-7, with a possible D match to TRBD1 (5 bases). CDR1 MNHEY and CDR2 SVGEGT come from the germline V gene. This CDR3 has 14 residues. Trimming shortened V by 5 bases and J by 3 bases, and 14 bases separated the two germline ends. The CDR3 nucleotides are TGTGCCAGCAGTCCCAGGGTATACGGCTACGAGCAGTACTTC. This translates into CASSPRVYGYEQYF.

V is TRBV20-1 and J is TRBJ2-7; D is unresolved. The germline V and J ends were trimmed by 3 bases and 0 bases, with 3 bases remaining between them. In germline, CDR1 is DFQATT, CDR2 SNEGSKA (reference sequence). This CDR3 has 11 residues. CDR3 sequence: CSARSSYEQYV. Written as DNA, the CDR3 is TGCAGTGCTAGGAGCTCCTACGAGCAGTACGTC.

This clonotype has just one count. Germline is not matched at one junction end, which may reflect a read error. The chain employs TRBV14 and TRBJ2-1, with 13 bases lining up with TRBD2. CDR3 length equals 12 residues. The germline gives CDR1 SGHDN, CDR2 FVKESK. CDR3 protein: CASGLAGEGWIF. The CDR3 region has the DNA TGTGCCAGCGGACTAGCGGGGGAGGGATGGATCTTC. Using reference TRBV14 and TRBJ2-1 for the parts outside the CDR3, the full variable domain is EAGVTQFPSHSVIEKGQTVTLRCDPISGHDNLYWYRRVMGKEIKFLLHFVKESKQDESGMPNNRFLAERTGGTYSTLKVQPAELEDSGVYFCASGLAGEGWIFGPGTRLTVL.

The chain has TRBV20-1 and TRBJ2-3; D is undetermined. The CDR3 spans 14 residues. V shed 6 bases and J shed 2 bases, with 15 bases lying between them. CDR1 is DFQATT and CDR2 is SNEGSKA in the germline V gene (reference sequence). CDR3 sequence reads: CSAEARVYTDTQYF. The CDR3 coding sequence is TGCAGTGCCGAAGCTAGGGTTTACACAGATACGCAGTATTTT.

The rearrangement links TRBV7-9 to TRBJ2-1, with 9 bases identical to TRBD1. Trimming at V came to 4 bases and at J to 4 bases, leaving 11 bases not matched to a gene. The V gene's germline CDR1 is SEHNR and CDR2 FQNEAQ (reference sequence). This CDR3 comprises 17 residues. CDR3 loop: CASSSDPTGGAYNEQFF. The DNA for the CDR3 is TGTGCCAGCAGCTCCGACCCAACAGGGGGCGCTTACAATGAGCAGTTCTTC.